Presented here are 11 T cell receptor beta chains from one specimen sequenced in a study of T cells in Graves' hyperthyroidism and ophthalmopathy. What was amplified from RNA transcripts were TCR beta CDR3 regions. The HTBI set primed first-round TCR CDR3 RT-PCR. TCRdb reanalysed the multiplex PCR reads using MiXCR and keeps one entry per CDR3 protein. The sample has about 290,000 distinct CDR3 sequences, about an eighth seen once; the top ten hold almost 8%. The sample consisted of blood. These receptors all come from a woman in her twenties or thirties with Graves' hyperthyroidism that later progressed to Graves' ophthalmopathy.

This clonotype was recorded many times. This chain links TRBV6-1 with TRBJ1-1, with 8 bases lining up with TRBD1. The V gene end was trimmed by 8 bases and the J gene end by 7 bases; junction bases not matched to a gene: 9. The germline CDR1 and CDR2 sequences are MNHNS and SASEGT. This CDR3 is built from 13 residues. The CDR3, as DNA: TGTGCCAGCTCCGTGGACAGGGAAGTTGAAGCTTTCTTT. It is translated as CASSVDREVEAFF.

This clonotype was counted ten times or more. The chain joins TRBV19 to TRBJ2-7; 10 bases match TRBD2. CDR3 size: 19 residues. Germline V lookup: CDR1 LNHDA, CDR2 SQIVND (reference sequence). V shed 5 bases and J 6 bases; nucleotides not matched to a gene: 22. Written as DNA, the CDR3 is TGTGCCAGTAGTCCCCCCGGTAGCGGGAGGCCGGTGGGGGTGTCCGAGCAGTACTTC. It specifies CASSPPGSGRPVGVSEQYF.

This clonotype was recorded at least ten times. This chain joins TRBV7-2 and TRBJ2-7, with 9 bases aligning to TRBD1. CDR3 length: 14 amino acids. The germline CDR1 and CDR2 sequences are SGHTA and FQGNSA. Trimming cost V 5 bases and J 3 bases; bases outside gene matches: 5. The CDR3 here is CASSGGDRVYEQYF. Written as DNA, the CDR3 is TGTGCCAGCAGCGGGGGGGACAGGGTCTACGAGCAGTACTTC.

CDR3 DNA sequence: TGTGCCAGCAGTGAACCGACAGGGGCAAGCGAGCAGTACTTC. Translation gives CASSEPTGASEQYF. The chain uses TRBV2 and TRBJ2-7; the match to TRBD1 covers 8 bases. CDR3 length equals 14 residues. V was pared by 2 bases and J by 6 bases, with 6 bases of the junction left unmatched. Per germline, CDR1 SNHLY and CDR2 FYNNEI.

This clonotype was seen at least ten times. The chain carries TRBV2 and TRBJ1-5; the D is unclear. This CDR3 region has 13 residues. Germline CDR1 is SNHLY and CDR2 is FYNNEI. V was trimmed by 6 bases and J by 7 bases, leaving 13 bases between them. CDR3: CASSRAGRQPQHF. CDR3 bases: TGTGCCAGCAGCCGAGCGGGCCGGCAGCCCCAGCATTTT.

This clonotype was recorded many times. V gene TRBV11-1 combines with J gene TRBJ2-7; TRBD2 might be the D (6 bases). CDR1 is SGHAT and CDR2 is FQDESV in the germline V gene (reference sequence). The CDR3 sequence is 14 residues long. V lost 6 bases to trimming and J lost 4 bases, with 16 bases between them. The CDR3 DNA follows: TGTGCCAGCAGTGTAGCGGCTAGAAATTACGAGCAGTACTTC. Amino acid sequence: CASSVAARNYEQYF.

This clonotype was detected many times. CDR3 bases: TGTGCCAGCAGCTTACCGGCTTTTGGGGTTAGCGGGAGCTACGAGCAGTACTTC. It encodes CASSLPAFGVSGSYEQYF. This sequence joins TRBV7-2 and TRBJ2-7, with 9 bases fitting TRBD2. The J segment lost 3 bases and the V segment lost 2 bases, leaving 14 bases of the junction unmatched. This CDR3 is built from 18 residues. Germline lookup yields CDR1 SGHTA and CDR2 FQGNSA. Full variable domain (remainder filled in from reference TRBV7-2 and TRBJ2-7): GAGVSQSPSNKVTEKGKDVELRCDPISGHTALYWYRQSLGQGLEFLIYFQGNSAPDKSGLPSDRFSAERTGGSVSTLTIQRTQQEDSAVYLCASSLPAFGVSGSYEQYFGPGTRLTVT.

This clonotype appeared a few times. The chain combines TRBV30 with TRBJ1-6; D gene ambiguous. The germline CDR1 and CDR2 sequences are GTSNPN and SVGIG (reference sequence). This CDR3 region has 14 residues. Trimming pared 4 bases from V and 2 bases from J, leaving 9 bases between. As DNA, the CDR3 is TGTGCCTGGAATCCCGGGACCTATAATTCACCCCTCCACTTT. This sequence encodes CAWNPGTYNSPLHF.

This clonotype was counted at least ten times. At one of its ends the junction is not consistent with the germline gene, which may arise from a read error. The chain combines TRBV18 with TRBJ1-1, with D maybe TRBD1 (5 bases). The CDR3 has 15 amino acids. Germline V gene lookup returns CDR1 KGHSH and CDR2 LQKENI. The CDR3 DNA follows: TGTGCCAGCGCACCGGGACCGCCTAGAGACACTGAAGCTTTCTTT. Translation gives CASAPGPPRDTEAFF.

The chain combines TRBV9 with TRBJ2-7, with D uncertain. The CDR3 sequence is 14 residues long. CDR1 and CDR2 from the germline V gene are SGDLS and YYNGEE. Between the trimmed V and J ends, which lost 0 bases and 9 bases, there was a span of 16 bases. The CDR3 here is CASSVGYGPNGQYF. The CDR3 bases are TGTGCCAGCAGCGTAGGCTACGGACCGAACGGGCAGTACTTC.

This chain joins TRBV20-1 and TRBJ2-1; 7 bases map to TRBD1. CDR3 length: 12 residues. Germline values: CDR1 DFQATT, CDR2 SNEGSKA (reference sequence). Trimming cost V 5 bases and J 7 bases; bases outside gene matches: 5. The CDR3 region has the DNA TGCAGTGCTTATCTCAGGGGGAATGAGCAGTTCTTC. Translation gives CSAYLRGNEQFF.